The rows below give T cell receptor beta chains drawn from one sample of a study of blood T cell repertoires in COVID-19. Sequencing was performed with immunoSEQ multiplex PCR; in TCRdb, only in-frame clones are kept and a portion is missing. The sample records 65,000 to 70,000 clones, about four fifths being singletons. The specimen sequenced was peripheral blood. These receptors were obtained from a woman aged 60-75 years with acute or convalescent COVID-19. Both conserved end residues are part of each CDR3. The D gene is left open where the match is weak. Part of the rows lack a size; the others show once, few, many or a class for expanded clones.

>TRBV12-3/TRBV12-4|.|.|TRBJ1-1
TGTGCCAGCAGCAGGGGTGTGGCTGAAGCTTTCTTT
CASSRGVAEAFF
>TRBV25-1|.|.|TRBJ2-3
TGTGCCAGCAGTGTGGCCCACACAGATACGCAGTATTTT
CASSVAHTDTQYF
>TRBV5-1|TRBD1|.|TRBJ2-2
TGCGCCAGCAGAGGAATTAAGACAGGGAACCCCGGGGAGCTGTTTTTT
CASRGIKTGNPGELFF
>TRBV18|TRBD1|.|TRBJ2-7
TGTGCCAGCTCACCACCCATCGTTGACAGGGTCGTCTACGAGCAGTACTTC
CASSPPIVDRVVYEQYF
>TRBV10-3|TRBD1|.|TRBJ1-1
TGTGCCATCAGTGAGGGACAGGGGAGGGGTGAAGCTTTCTTT
CAISEGQGRGEAFF
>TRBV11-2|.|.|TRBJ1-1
TGTGCCAGCAGCTTAGATGAGGGAAGGAGAGCTTTCTTT
CASSLDEGRRAFF
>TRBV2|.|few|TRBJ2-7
TGTGCCAGCAGTTCTCCCGGACTTCACGAGCAGTACTTC
CASSSPGLHEQYF
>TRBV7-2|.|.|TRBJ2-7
TGTGCCAGCAGCCCCCAATCCAGGGGCTACGAGCAGTACTTC
CASSPQSRGYEQYF
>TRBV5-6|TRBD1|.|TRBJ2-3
TGTGCCAGCAGTCTCCCGGGACAGGAATACACAGATACGCAGTATTTT
CASSLPGQEYTDTQYF
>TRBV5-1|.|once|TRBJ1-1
TGCGCCAGCAGCTTGGACAGGAACACTGAAGCTTTCTTT
CASSLDRNTEAFF
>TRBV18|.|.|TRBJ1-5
TGTGCCAGCTCACCCGAGGCCCTAAGCAATCAGCCCCAGCATTTT
CASSPEALSNQPQHF
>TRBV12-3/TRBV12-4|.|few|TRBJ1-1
TGTGCCAGCAGTTTAACAGGGAGTGCTGAAGCTTTCTTT
CASSLTGSAEAFF
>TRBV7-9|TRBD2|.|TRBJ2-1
TGTGCCAGCAGTCACGAACCGGGACTAGCGGGGGGCTACAATGAGCAGTTCTTC
CASSHEPGLAGGYNEQFF
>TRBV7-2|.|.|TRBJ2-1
TGTGCCAGCAGCTTAGCAGCTTCGAACAATGAGCAGTTCTTC
CASSLAASNNEQFF
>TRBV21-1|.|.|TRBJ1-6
TGTGCCAGCAGCGTCCGGGACAGGGGAGTTTTTTCTCTAGGTTCACCCCTCCACTTT
CASSVRDRGVFSLGSPLHF
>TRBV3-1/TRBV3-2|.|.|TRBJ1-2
TGTGCCAGCAGCCAAAAGGACGGATCAGGAGGAGGCTACACCTTC
CASSQKDGSGGGYTF
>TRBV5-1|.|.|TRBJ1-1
TGCGCCAGCAGAGATCCGACAGAAGAAGCTTTCTTT
CASRDPTEEAFF
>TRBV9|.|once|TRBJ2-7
TGTGCCAGCAGCCCCGACGGGGAGGCGACAAACGAGCAGTACTTC
CASSPDGEATNEQYF
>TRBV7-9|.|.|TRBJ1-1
TGTGCCAGCAGCTTCGCGGACACTGAAGCTTTCTTT
CASSFADTEAFF
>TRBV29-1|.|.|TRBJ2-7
TGCAGCGTGCGGACAGACGGCGCCTCCTACGAGCAGTACTTC
CSVRTDGASYEQYF
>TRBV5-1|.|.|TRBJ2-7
TGCGCCAGCAGCCCCGGACGGCAGGGCGAGCAGTACTTC
CASSPGRQGEQYF
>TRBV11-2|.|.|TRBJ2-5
TGTGCCAGCAGCTTAGAGGGGGCTAGCATCCAGTACTTC
CASSLEGASIQYF